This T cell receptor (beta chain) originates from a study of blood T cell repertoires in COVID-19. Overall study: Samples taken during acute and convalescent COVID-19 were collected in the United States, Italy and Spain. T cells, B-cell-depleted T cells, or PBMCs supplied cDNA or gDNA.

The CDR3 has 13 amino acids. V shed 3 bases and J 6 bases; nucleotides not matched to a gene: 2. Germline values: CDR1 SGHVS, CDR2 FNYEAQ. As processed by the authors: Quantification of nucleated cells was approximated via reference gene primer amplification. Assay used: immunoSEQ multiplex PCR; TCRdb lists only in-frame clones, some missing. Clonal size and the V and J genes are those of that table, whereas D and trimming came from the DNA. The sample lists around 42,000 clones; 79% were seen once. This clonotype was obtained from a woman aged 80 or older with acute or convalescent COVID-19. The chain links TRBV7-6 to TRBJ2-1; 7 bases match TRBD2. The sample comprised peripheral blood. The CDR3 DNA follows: TGTGCCAGCAGCTTGGGGACTACCAATGAGCAGTTCTTC. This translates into CASSLGTTNEQFF.